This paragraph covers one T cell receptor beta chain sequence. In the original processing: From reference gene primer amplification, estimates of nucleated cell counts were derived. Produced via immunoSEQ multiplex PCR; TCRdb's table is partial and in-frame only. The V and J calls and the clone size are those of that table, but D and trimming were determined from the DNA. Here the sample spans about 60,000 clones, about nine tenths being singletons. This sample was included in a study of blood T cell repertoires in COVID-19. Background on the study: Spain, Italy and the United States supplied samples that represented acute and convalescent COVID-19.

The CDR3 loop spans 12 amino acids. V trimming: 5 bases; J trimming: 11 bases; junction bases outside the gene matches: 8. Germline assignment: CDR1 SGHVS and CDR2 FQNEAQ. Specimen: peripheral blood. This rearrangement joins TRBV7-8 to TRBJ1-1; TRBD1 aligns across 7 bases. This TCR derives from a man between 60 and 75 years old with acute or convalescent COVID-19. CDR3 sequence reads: CASSPRQGTAFF. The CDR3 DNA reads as TGTGCCAGCAGCCCGAGACAGGGTACGGCTTTCTTT.